The clone carrying this T cell receptor beta chain appeared once. Its antigen is undetermined. Between the trimmed V and J ends, which lost 10 bases and 8 bases, there was a span of 18 bases. This CDR3 region has 12 residues. Germline assignment: CDR1 SGHTS and CDR2 YDEGEE. Nominal health characterized the donors when sampled, though unrecorded immune exposures were likely. Primers: 60 Vbeta forward and 13 Jbeta reverse. Sequenced by immunoSEQ multiplex PCR; TCRdb stores in-frame clones only, minus some. The sample lists some 140,000 clones, around 78% occurring once. The data are from a study of cytomegalovirus exposure and HLA in healthy donors. Study conclusions and caveats: As confirmed in vitro, three CMV-associated chains were specific for CMV antigens.

The material sequenced was PBMCs. The clonotype originates from a woman aged 18-35 years in good health and CMV-seronegative. The chain recombines TRBV5-8 with TRBJ1-2, with a possible D match to TRBD1 (6 bases). CDR3 nucleotide sequence: TGTGCCGTTCCACAGGGTTTAGAAGGCTACACCTTC. Amino acid sequence: CAVPQGLEGYTF. The full variable domain, in which reference TRBV5-8 and TRBJ1-2 provide the parts outside the CDR3, is EAGVTQSPTHLIKTRGQQATLRCSPISGHTSVYWYQQALGLGLQFLLWYDEGEERNRGNFPPRFSGRQFPNYSSELNVNALELEDSALYLCAVPQGLEGYTFGSGTRLTVV.